This record looks at one TCR beta chain sequence and its context. Its specificity is unknown. Germline loops: CDR1 LGHNA, CDR2 YNFKEQ. The CDR3 is made up of 15 amino acids. The germline V and J ends were trimmed by 4 bases and 4 bases, with 16 bases remaining between them. Attachment of unique molecular identifiers to individual cDNA molecules was performed in the library. MiXCR, applied by TCRdb to the RACE reads, yields one record per CDR3 protein. The sample records approximately 32,000 distinct CDR3 sequences, 12% being singletons. As to time point: pre-sensitization, week 0. Treatment denoted: therapeutic diphenylcyclopropenone sensitization with weekly scalp DPC. Extraction of total RNA was performed on unfractionated whole blood. This sample was included in a study of human T cells and chemical hapten exposure. As for the study in general: Per-sample TCR yields varied mainly from small pooled library volume differences. Study findings and constraints: Controls had significantly fewer large CDR3 similarity clusters than were formed by expanded TCRs. After DPC sensitization, TCRs above 1 in 1000 frequency showed no change.

Sequencing was performed on whole blood, taken in connection with sensitization to the hapten diphenylcyclopropenone (DPC). The chain carries TRBV4-2 and TRBJ2-5; no clear D gene. The clonotype was recovered from a woman aged 40 to 50 with alopecia areata. Some clones in this sample may be carry-over from other donors' samples. This CDR3 is CASSPDAGRRETQYF. The CDR3 coding sequence is TGTGCCAGCAGCCCCGACGCTGGCAGGCGAGAGACCCAGTACTTC.